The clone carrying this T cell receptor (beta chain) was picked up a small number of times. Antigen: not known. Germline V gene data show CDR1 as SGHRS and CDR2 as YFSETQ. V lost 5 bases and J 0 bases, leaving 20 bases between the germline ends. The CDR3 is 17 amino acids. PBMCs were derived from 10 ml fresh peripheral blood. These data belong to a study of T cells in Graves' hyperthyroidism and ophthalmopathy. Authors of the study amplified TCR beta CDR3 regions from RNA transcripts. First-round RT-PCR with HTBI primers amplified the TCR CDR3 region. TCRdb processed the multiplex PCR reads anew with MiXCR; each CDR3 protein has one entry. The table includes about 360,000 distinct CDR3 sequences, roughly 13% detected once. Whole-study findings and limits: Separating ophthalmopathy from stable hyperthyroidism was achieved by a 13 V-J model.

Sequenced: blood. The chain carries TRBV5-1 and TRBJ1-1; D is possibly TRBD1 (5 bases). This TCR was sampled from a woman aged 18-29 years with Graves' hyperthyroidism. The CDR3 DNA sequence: TGCGCCAGCAGACCGGGGGGTTTATCGGGTTTGAACACTGAAGCTTTCTTT. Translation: CASRPGGLSGLNTEAFF.